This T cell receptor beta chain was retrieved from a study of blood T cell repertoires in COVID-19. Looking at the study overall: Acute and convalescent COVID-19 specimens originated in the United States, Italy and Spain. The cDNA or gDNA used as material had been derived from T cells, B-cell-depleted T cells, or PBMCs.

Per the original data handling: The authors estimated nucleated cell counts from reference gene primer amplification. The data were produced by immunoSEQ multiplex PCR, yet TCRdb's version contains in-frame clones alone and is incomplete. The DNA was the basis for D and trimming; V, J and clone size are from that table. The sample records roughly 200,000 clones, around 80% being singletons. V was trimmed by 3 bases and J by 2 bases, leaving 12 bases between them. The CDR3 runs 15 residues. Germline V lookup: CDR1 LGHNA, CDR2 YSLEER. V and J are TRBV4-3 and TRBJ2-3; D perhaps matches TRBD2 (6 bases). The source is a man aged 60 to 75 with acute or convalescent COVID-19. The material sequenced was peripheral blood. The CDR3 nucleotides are TGCGCCAGCAGCCAGAGACTAGGGCTCACAGATACGCAGTATTTT. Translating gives CASSQRLGLTDTQYF.